These 10 T cell receptor beta chains share one sample of origin, sequenced in a study of T cell responses to AZD1222 COVID-19 vaccine. Sequencing used immunoSEQ multiplex PCR; TCRdb keeps in-frame clones, though not all of them. The sample includes 120,000 to 150,000 clones, approximately 90% of them seen just once. The sample was peripheral blood, taken on day 0 of AZD1222 vaccination. These receptors came from an adult in good health.

The chain recombines TRBV6-2 or TRBV6-3 with TRBJ2-2; no reliable D call. CDR3 length equals 14 residues. The germline gives CDR1 MNHEY, CDR2 SVGEGT. V was trimmed by 4 bases and J by 0 bases, leaving 6 bases between them. The CDR3 is CASSSTTNTGELFF. The CDR3 DNA reads as TGTGCCAGCAGTTCCACCACGAACACCGGGGAGCTGTTTTTT.

The chain couples TRBV9 to TRBJ2-3, with 9 bases aligning to TRBD2. CDR1 and CDR2 (germline): SGDLS, YYNGEE. With 6 bases clipped from V and 1 base from J, the junction kept 6 bases outside the gene matches. This CDR3 has 15 amino acids. DNA for the CDR3: TGTGCCAGCACCCGAGGCGGGAGGGGCACAGATACGCAGTATTTT. Translating gives CASTRGGRGTDTQYF.

V usage is TRBV19 and J usage is TRBJ1-4; perhaps TRBD1 as D (6 bases). The CDR3 contains 16 residues. Trimming cost V 3 bases and J 3 bases, with 14 bases left between them. CDR1 LNHDA and CDR2 SQIVND come from the germline V gene (reference sequence). As DNA, the CDR3 is TGTGCCAGTAGTATTGGCAGGGGTTCAGCTAATGAAAAACTGTTTTTT. As protein: CASSIGRGSANEKLFF.

This rearrangement joins TRBV6-5 to TRBJ1-4; D not certain. V was clipped by 7 bases and J by 8 bases, with 8 bases between them. This CDR3 contains 11 residues. Germline V gene data show CDR1 as MNHEY and CDR2 as SVGAGI. DNA for the CDR3: TGTGCCAGCAAGGCAGCGGAAAAACTGTTTTTT. Protein sequence: CASKAAEKLFF.

Concerning this clone itself: The sample holds other DNA sequences that translate to the same CDR3. The chain combines TRBV6-4 with TRBJ2-3, with TRBD2 identical over 8 bases. This CDR3 is built from 15 residues. V shed 0 bases and J 1 base; nucleotides not matched to a gene: 0. Germline loops: CDR1 MRHNA, CDR2 SNTAGT. The CDR3 spells CASSDSSGGTDTQYF. CDR3 nucleotides: TGTGCCAGCAGTGACTCTAGCGGGGGCACAGATACGCAGTATTTT.

The chain carries TRBV2 and TRBJ1-1, with a tentative D call TRBD1 (6 bases). Germline V CDR1 and CDR2: SNHLY, FYNNEI. Trimming removed 8 bases at V and 0 bases at J, with 10 bases between. The CDR3 consists of 13 residues. CDR3 sequence reads: CASQDSMNTEAFF. Here the CDR3 DNA reads TGTGCCAGCCAGGACAGCATGAACACTGAAGCTTTCTTT. The entire variable domain, with the rest obtained from reference TRBV2 and TRBJ1-1, is as follows: EPEVTQTPSHQVTQMGQEVILRCVPISNHLYFYWYRQILGQKVEFLVSFYNNEISEKSEIFDDQFSVERPDGSNFTLKIRSTKLEDSAMYFCASQDSMNTEAFFGQGTRLTVV.

The V and J genes are TRBV19 and TRBJ2-1; D uncertain. V was clipped by 4 bases and J by 1 base, with 5 bases between them. Germline V lookup: CDR1 LNHDA, CDR2 SQIVND (reference sequence). This CDR3 comprises 13 residues. CDR3 region: CASSTTSYNEQFF. The DNA for the CDR3 is TGTGCCAGTAGTACGACATCCTACAATGAGCAGTTCTTC.

The chain recombines TRBV4-2 with TRBJ2-7, with no clear D. The germline V gene encodes CDR1 LGHNA and CDR2 YNFKEQ. There are 13 residues in the CDR3. Trimming took 0 bases from V and 5 from J, leaving 8 bases between them. The CDR3: CASSQDKRHEQYF. As DNA, the CDR3 is TGTGCCAGCAGCCAAGATAAGCGCCACGAGCAGTACTTC.

Here the CDR3 reads CASRQGDNEQFF. The CDR3 DNA is TGTGCCAGCAGACAGGGCGACAATGAGCAGTTCTTC. This chain connects TRBV6-6 to TRBJ2-1; possibly TRBD1 for D (6 bases). With 6 bases removed from V and 5 bases from J, the gap between germline ends came to 8 bases. This CDR3 region has 12 residues. CDR1 MNHNY and CDR2 SVGAGI come from the germline V gene (reference sequence).

The count of this clone is one. CDR3 sequence reads: CASSIDPGQGDYGYTF. As DNA, the CDR3 is TGTGCCAGTAGTATAGACCCCGGACAGGGGGACTATGGCTACACCTTC. This chain joins TRBV19 and TRBJ1-2, with 10 bases fitting TRBD1. This CDR3 is 16 amino acids long. CDR1 is LNHDA and CDR2 is SQIVND in the germline V gene (reference sequence). Trimming cost V 0 bases and J 3 bases; bases outside gene matches: 4.